This is a list of T cell receptor beta chains from one sample in a study of blood T cell repertoires in COVID-19. Sequenced by immunoSEQ multiplex PCR; TCRdb stores in-frame clones only, minus some. In the table there are hundreds of thousands of clones, approximately 90% of which are singletons. The sample taken for sequencing was peripheral blood. These receptors all stem from a woman between 18 and 29 years old who had recovered from COVID-19. Both conserved end residues are part of each CDR3. D genes are given only for firm matches. Clone sizes are given selectively: once, few, many, or a class where the clone is expanded.

abundance: .
d_gene: .
v_gene: TRBV4-3
j_gene: TRBJ2-7
CDR3aa: CASSQDSWPGENEQYF
CDR3nt: TGCGCCAGCAGCCAAGATTCGTGGCCGGGGGAAAACGAGCAGTACTTC

abundance: .
d_gene: TRBD1
v_gene: TRBV7-3
j_gene: TRBJ2-3
CDR3aa: CASSLGQGATNTQYF
CDR3nt: TGTGCCAGCAGCTTAGGACAGGGGGCAACAAATACGCAGTATTTT

abundance: .
d_gene: TRBD2
v_gene: TRBV7-3
j_gene: TRBJ2-1
CDR3aa: CASSSSGLADYNEQFF
CDR3nt: TGTGCCAGCAGCTCAAGCGGACTAGCGGATTACAATGAGCAGTTCTTC

abundance: .
d_gene: .
v_gene: TRBV6-5
j_gene: TRBJ1-1
CDR3aa: CASSPPWNTEAFF
CDR3nt: TGTGCCAGCAGTCCCCCTTGGAACACTGAAGCTTTCTTT

abundance: .
d_gene: .
v_gene: TRBV6-2/TRBV6-3
j_gene: TRBJ2-7
CDR3aa: CASSYGTNSYEQYF
CDR3nt: TGTGCCAGCAGTTACGGGACAAACTCCTACGAGCAGTACTTC

abundance: few
d_gene: .
v_gene: TRBV11-1
j_gene: TRBJ1-4
CDR3aa: CASSSGRRGEKLFF
CDR3nt: TGTGCCAGCAGCTCCGGGCGGCGGGGTGAAAAACTGTTTTTT

abundance: once
d_gene: TRBD1
v_gene: TRBV7-9
j_gene: TRBJ1-6
CDR3aa: CASTYGTALNSPLHF
CDR3nt: TGTGCCAGCACCTATGGGACAGCGCTCAATTCACCCCTCCACTTT

abundance: .
d_gene: .
v_gene: TRBV10-3
j_gene: TRBJ1-3
CDR3aa: CAISESPGYPSGNTIYF
CDR3nt: TGTGCCATCAGTGAGTCCCCAGGGTATCCCTCTGGAAACACCATATATTTT

abundance: once
d_gene: TRBD1
v_gene: TRBV18
j_gene: TRBJ1-6
CDR3aa: CASSLGQGGNSPLHF
CDR3nt: TGTGCCAGCTCACTCGGACAGGGGGGGAATTCACCCCTCCACTTT

abundance: .
d_gene: TRBD2
v_gene: TRBV3-1/TRBV3-2
j_gene: TRBJ2-5
CDR3aa: CASSQANREGQETQYF
CDR3nt: TGTGCCAGCAGCCAAGCAAACCGGGAGGGCCAGGAGACCCAGTACTTC

abundance: .
d_gene: TRBD1
v_gene: TRBV13
j_gene: TRBJ2-7
CDR3aa: CASSLTAGTGGSEQYF
CDR3nt: TGTGCCAGCAGCTTAACTGCCGGGACAGGGGGGTCCGAGCAGTACTTC

abundance: .
d_gene: TRBD1
v_gene: TRBV9
j_gene: TRBJ2-1
CDR3aa: CASTPGTGYEQFF
CDR3nt: TGTGCCAGCACCCCAGGGACAGGCTATGAGCAGTTCTTC

abundance: once
d_gene: .
v_gene: TRBV7-9
j_gene: TRBJ2-3
CDR3aa: CASSLYVGFADTQYF
CDR3nt: TGTGCCAGCAGCTTATATGTCGGGTTTGCAGATACGCAGTATTTT

abundance: .
d_gene: TRBD1
v_gene: TRBV19
j_gene: TRBJ2-1
CDR3aa: CASRGTEYNEQFF
CDR3nt: TGTGCCAGTAGGGGGACAGAGTACAATGAGCAGTTCTTC

abundance: .
d_gene: .
v_gene: TRBV25-1
j_gene: TRBJ2-1
CDR3aa: CASSVLQNNEQFF
CDR3nt: TGTGCCAGCAGTGTACTTCAAAACAATGAGCAGTTCTTC

abundance: .
d_gene: .
v_gene: TRBV28
j_gene: TRBJ1-2
CDR3aa: CASSLLTGTYGYTF
CDR3nt: TGTGCCAGCAGTCTGCTAACAGGGACCTATGGCTACACCTTC

abundance: .
d_gene: .
v_gene: TRBV19
j_gene: TRBJ2-7
CDR3aa: CASSGGPSSYEQYF
CDR3nt: TGTGCCAGTAGTGGGGGCCCCAGCTCCTACGAGCAGTACTTC

abundance: .
d_gene: TRBD2
v_gene: TRBV9
j_gene: TRBJ2-3
CDR3aa: CASSVETGGPMQYF
CDR3nt: TGTGCCAGCAGCGTAGAGACGGGAGGGCCGATGCAGTATTTT

abundance: .
d_gene: .
v_gene: TRBV30
j_gene: TRBJ2-7
CDR3aa: CAWSVRRNYEQYF
CDR3nt: TGTGCCTGGAGTGTGCGCCGAAACTACGAGCAGTACTTC

abundance: .
d_gene: .
v_gene: TRBV7-3
j_gene: TRBJ2-1
CDR3aa: CASSEGHFNNEQFF
CDR3nt: TGTGCCAGCAGCGAAGGACACTTTAACAATGAGCAGTTCTTC

abundance: .
d_gene: TRBD2
v_gene: TRBV19
j_gene: TRBJ2-1
CDR3aa: CASRYDGRPAFYEQFF
CDR3nt: TGTGCCAGTAGGTACGACGGGAGGCCGGCCTTCTATGAGCAGTTCTTC

abundance: once
d_gene: TRBD1
v_gene: TRBV6-1
j_gene: TRBJ1-6
CDR3aa: CASSEVVGGFNSPLHF
CDR3nt: TGTGCCAGCAGTGAAGTCGTAGGGGGCTTTAATTCACCCCTCCACTTT

abundance: .
d_gene: .
v_gene: TRBV19
j_gene: TRBJ2-6
CDR3aa: CASNLVSGANVLTF
CDR3nt: TGTGCCAGTAATTTAGTATCTGGGGCCAACGTCCTGACTTTC

abundance: .
d_gene: .
v_gene: TRBV4-3
j_gene: TRBJ2-4
CDR3aa: CASSPEVGRLGGNIQYF
CDR3nt: TGCGCCAGCAGCCCAGAGGTAGGGAGGTTAGGTGGAAACATTCAGTACTTC

abundance: .
d_gene: .
v_gene: TRBV19
j_gene: TRBJ2-7
CDR3aa: CASSAGFRYEQYF
CDR3nt: TGTGCCAGTAGCGCCGGGTTCCGTTACGAGCAGTACTTC

abundance: .
d_gene: TRBD1
v_gene: TRBV5-5
j_gene: TRBJ1-2
CDR3aa: CASSRSGGYGYTF
CDR3nt: TGTGCCAGCAGTCGATCAGGGGGCTATGGCTACACCTTC

abundance: .
d_gene: TRBD1
v_gene: TRBV13
j_gene: TRBJ1-3
CDR3aa: CASSFGVKNRGSRMDTIYF
CDR3nt: TGTGCCAGCAGCTTCGGGGTGAAGAACAGGGGATCGAGAATGGACACCATATATTTT

abundance: .
d_gene: TRBD1
v_gene: TRBV11-2
j_gene: TRBJ2-7
CDR3aa: CASSLGQGGEQYF
CDR3nt: TGTGCCAGCAGCTTGGGACAGGGAGGGGAGCAGTACTTC

abundance: once
d_gene: .
v_gene: TRBV7-6
j_gene: TRBJ1-4
CDR3aa: CASSLKGDSAAENEKLFF
CDR3nt: TGTGCCAGCAGCTTAAAAGGGGATTCGGCGGCAGAAAATGAAAAACTGTTTTTT

abundance: .
d_gene: .
v_gene: TRBV6-1
j_gene: TRBJ1-4
CDR3aa: CASSEVSGQQVPKLFF
CDR3nt: TGTGCCAGCAGTGAAGTCTCAGGGCAGCAGGTTCCGAAACTGTTTTTT

abundance: .
d_gene: .
v_gene: TRBV7-3
j_gene: TRBJ1-2
CDR3aa: CASSLTGSGDGGYTF
CDR3nt: TGTGCCAGCAGCTTAACGGGGTCAGGGGATGGAGGCTACACCTTC

abundance: few
d_gene: .
v_gene: TRBV6-5
j_gene: TRBJ1-1
CDR3aa: CASSSAVNTEAFF
CDR3nt: TGTGCCAGCAGTTCCGCGGTGAACACTGAAGCTTTCTTT

abundance: .
d_gene: TRBD1
v_gene: TRBV4-1
j_gene: TRBJ2-1
CDR3aa: CASSATGVPEQFF
CDR3nt: TGCGCCAGCAGTGCGACAGGGGTTCCTGAGCAGTTCTTC

abundance: .
d_gene: TRBD2
v_gene: TRBV5-1
j_gene: TRBJ2-2
CDR3aa: CASSLLAGINTGELFF
CDR3nt: TGCGCCAGTTCTCTGCTAGCGGGGATCAACACCGGGGAGCTGTTTTTT

abundance: .
d_gene: .
v_gene: TRBV29-1
j_gene: TRBJ1-2
CDR3aa: CSVDVGPGYTF
CDR3nt: TGCAGCGTTGATGTCGGTCCAGGGTACACCTTC

abundance: .
d_gene: .
v_gene: TRBV6-2/TRBV6-3
j_gene: TRBJ2-5
CDR3aa: CASSSRPLVQETQYF
CDR3nt: TGTGCCAGCAGTTCCCGCCCCCTAGTACAAGAGACCCAGTACTTC

abundance: .
d_gene: TRBD1
v_gene: TRBV25-1
j_gene: TRBJ2-7
CDR3aa: CASSELGLGQGLDEQYF
CDR3nt: TGTGCCAGCAGTGAATTAGGTCTGGGACAGGGATTAGACGAGCAGTACTTC

abundance: .
d_gene: .
v_gene: TRBV6-5
j_gene: TRBJ2-2
CDR3aa: CASRPGTHKAGELFF
CDR3nt: TGTGCCAGCAGACCCGGGACACACAAGGCCGGGGAGCTGTTTTTT

abundance: .
d_gene: .
v_gene: TRBV7-7
j_gene: TRBJ2-5
CDR3aa: CASSLGRQETQYF
CDR3nt: TGTGCCAGCAGCTTAGGCAGGCAAGAGACCCAGTACTTC

abundance: .
d_gene: TRBD2
v_gene: TRBV23-1
j_gene: TRBJ2-7
CDR3aa: CASSQSTSGYEQYF
CDR3nt: TGCGCCAGCAGTCAATCAACTAGCGGATACGAGCAGTACTTC

abundance: .
d_gene: .
v_gene: TRBV6-4
j_gene: TRBJ1-5
CDR3aa: CASRVQGLGNQPQHF
CDR3nt: TGTGCCAGCAGGGTCCAGGGGCTGGGCAATCAGCCCCAGCATTTT

abundance: once
d_gene: .
v_gene: TRBV19
j_gene: TRBJ2-1
CDR3aa: CASSAGTGGEQFF
CDR3nt: TGTGCCAGTAGTGCCGGGACTGGAGGTGAGCAGTTCTTC

abundance: .
d_gene: TRBD1
v_gene: TRBV6-2/TRBV6-3
j_gene: TRBJ2-7
CDR3aa: CASSYSRDRAFYEQYF
CDR3nt: TGTGCCAGCAGTTACTCCCGGGACAGGGCCTTCTACGAGCAGTACTTC

abundance: few
d_gene: TRBD1
v_gene: TRBV2
j_gene: TRBJ2-7
CDR3aa: CASSAGGYEQYF
CDR3nt: TGTGCCAGCAGTGCAGGGGGCTACGAGCAGTACTTC

abundance: once
d_gene: .
v_gene: TRBV19
j_gene: TRBJ1-1
CDR3aa: CASSIGRNTEAFF
CDR3nt: TGTGCCAGTAGTATAGGCAGGAACACTGAAGCTTTCTTT

abundance: .
d_gene: .
v_gene: TRBV19
j_gene: TRBJ1-2
CDR3aa: CASIPPGQSGYGYTF
CDR3nt: TGTGCCAGTATCCCTCCGGGCCAGTCAGGGTATGGCTACACCTTC

abundance: once
d_gene: .
v_gene: TRBV27
j_gene: TRBJ2-7
CDR3aa: CASSLLSGTPSLGEQYF
CDR3nt: TGTGCCAGCAGTTTATTATCCGGGACACCCTCCCTCGGGGAGCAGTACTTC

abundance: .
d_gene: TRBD2
v_gene: TRBV29-1
j_gene: TRBJ2-1
CDR3aa: CSVEVPTSGRYNEQFF
CDR3nt: TGCAGCGTTGAAGTCCCGACTAGCGGGAGGTACAATGAGCAGTTCTTC

abundance: .
d_gene: TRBD1
v_gene: TRBV6-5
j_gene: TRBJ1-2
CDR3aa: CASMPGQRVYGYTF
CDR3nt: TGTGCCAGCATGCCGGGACAGCGGGTCTATGGCTACACCTTC

abundance: .
d_gene: .
v_gene: TRBV4-2
j_gene: TRBJ2-3
CDR3aa: CASAWGRGADTQYF
CDR3nt: TGTGCCAGCGCCTGGGGAAGGGGTGCAGATACGCAGTATTTT

abundance: .
d_gene: .
v_gene: TRBV7-9
j_gene: TRBJ2-6
CDR3aa: CASRTNRDTPRGANVLTF
CDR3nt: TGTGCCAGCAGGACCAACCGGGACACCCCCCGGGGGGCCAACGTCCTGACTTTC

abundance: once
d_gene: TRBD2
v_gene: TRBV5-6
j_gene: TRBJ2-7
CDR3aa: CASSLAATTSGRARYEQYF
CDR3nt: TGTGCCAGCAGCTTGGCGGCTACTACTAGCGGGAGGGCCCGGTACGAGCAGTACTTC

abundance: .
d_gene: .
v_gene: TRBV13
j_gene: TRBJ2-1
CDR3aa: CASSLGLARSSYNEQFF
CDR3nt: TGTGCCAGCAGCTTAGGGCTAGCGAGGAGCTCCTACAATGAGCAGTTCTTC

abundance: .
d_gene: .
v_gene: TRBV7-2
j_gene: TRBJ1-2
CDR3aa: CASSLSYGYTF
CDR3nt: TGTGCCAGCAGCCTCTCCTATGGCTACACCTTC